The 20 T cell receptor beta chains below come from one sample, sequenced in a study of T cells in Graves' hyperthyroidism and ophthalmopathy. RNA transcripts provided the source from which TCR beta CDR3 regions were amplified. HTBI primers were the set used in a first-round RT-PCR of the TCR CDR3. TCRdb independently ran MiXCR on the multiplex PCR reads; one entry per CDR3 protein. The repertoire holds about 680,000 distinct CDR3 sequences, with over 35% as singletons. Sequenced: blood. The receptors were gathered from a woman between 35 and 50 years old with Graves' hyperthyroidism.

This clonotype has only a few counts. The rearrangement joins TRBV7-2 to TRBJ2-7; D may be TRBD2 (5 bases). The CDR3 is 16 amino acids. Germline CDR1 reads SGHTA; CDR2 reads FQGNSA. V lost 3 bases and J lost 3, with 18 bases in between. The CDR3 DNA reads as TGTGCCAGCAGCTTTCTAGGTGCGCTAGAGGGCTACGAGCAGTACTTC. Amino acid sequence: CASSFLGALEGYEQYF.

The chain links TRBV7-9 to TRBJ1-2; D perhaps matches TRBD1 (5 bases). Per the germline V gene, CDR1 is SEHNR and CDR2 is FQNEAQ (reference sequence). Trimming took 5 bases from V and 7 from J, leaving 20 bases between them. This CDR3 has 15 amino acids. The CDR3 loop reads CASSGQGYAISGYTF. In DNA, the CDR3 is TGTGCCAGCAGCGGACAAGGGTATGCGATAAGTGGCTACACCTTC.

This clonotype was seen many times. V and J are TRBV2 and TRBJ1-2; 10 nucleotides align to TRBD1. The junction had 6 bases not matched to a gene; V was cut back by 5 bases and J by 3 bases. Germline V gene data show CDR1 as SNHLY and CDR2 as FYNNEI. The CDR3 loop spans 15 amino acids. CDR3 nucleotides: TGTGCCAGCAGTACCGGGACAGGGGTGGACTATGGCTACACCTTC. Protein: CASSTGTGVDYGYTF.

The rearrangement joins TRBV9 to TRBJ2-3, with 11 nucleotides matching TRBD2. V was pared by 0 bases and J by 2 bases, with 5 bases of the junction left unmatched. The germline gives CDR1 SGDLS, CDR2 YYNGEE. This CDR3 region has 17 residues. Written as DNA, the CDR3 is TGTGCCAGCAGCGTAGGAAAGACTAGCGGGATCACAGATACGCAGTATTTT. Translating it yields CASSVGKTSGITDTQYF.

This chain uses TRBV2 with TRBJ2-3; a possible D gene is TRBD1 (5 bases). The CDR3 sequence is 14 residues long. The germline gives CDR1 SNHLY, CDR2 FYNNEI. The V and J ends lost 10 bases and 2 bases respectively, with 16 bases between them. As DNA, the CDR3 is TGTGCCACCAAGGAAGGGGCGGTCACAGATACGCAGTATTTT. This encodes CATKEGAVTDTQYF.

The chain is built from TRBV29-1 and TRBJ1-1; D not resolved. Per the germline V gene, CDR1 is SQVTM and CDR2 is ANQGSEA. Trimming pared 7 bases from V and 4 bases from J, leaving 7 bases between. The length of the CDR3 is 10 residues. CDR3 in amino acids: CSDRVTEAFF. Written as DNA, the CDR3 is TGCAGCGATCGGGTCACTGAAGCTTTCTTT.

This clonotype was seen just once. This chain links TRBV7-9 with TRBJ1-1, with a weak D call TRBD1 (6 bases). This CDR3 has 13 amino acids. V shed 6 bases and J shed 10 bases, with 18 bases lying between them. CDR1 and CDR2 from the germline V gene are SEHNR and FQNEAQ (reference sequence). CDR3 loop: CASSKAGAAGAFF. CDR3 DNA sequence: TGTGCCAGCAGTAAAGCGGGGGCAGCGGGAGCTTTCTTT.

V usage is TRBV7-9 and J usage is TRBJ1-5; D gene unclear. In germline, CDR1 is SEHNR, CDR2 FQNEAQ (reference sequence). CDR3 size: 15 residues. V lost 4 bases and J 6 bases, leaving 16 bases between the germline ends. CDR3 nucleotides: TGTGCCAGCAGCTCAGCAGCCGGGGAAGGTCAGCCCCAGCATTTT. Its translation is CASSSAAGEGQPQHF.

The chain links TRBV4-3 to TRBJ2-3, with D maybe TRBD1 (6 bases). CDR3 length: 15 amino acids. The V gene lost 4 bases and the J gene lost 1 base, with 12 bases spanning the gap. Germline assignment: CDR1 LGHNA and CDR2 YSLEER. The CDR3 protein is CASSPSSGGTDTQYF. The DNA of the CDR3 is TGCGCCAGCAGCCCCAGTTCAGGGGGCACAGATACGCAGTATTTT.

The gene calls are TRBV12-3 or TRBV12-4 and TRBJ2-7, with D tentatively TRBD2 (6 bases). V lost 8 bases and J 7 bases, leaving 18 bases between the germline ends. The CDR3 runs 13 residues. The DNA for the CDR3 is TGTGCCAGCTCAAACGGGGGACTGTTAGAGCAGTACTTC. This translates into CASSNGGLLEQYF.

In this sample, this clonotype turned up a few times. The J gene is TRBJ2-2, the V gene TRBV20-1; 12 bases map to TRBD2. Germline CDR1 and CDR2: DFQATT and SNEGSKA (reference sequence). The ends lost 2 bases at V and 8 bases at J; junction bases unmatched: 6. CDR3 size: 15 residues. The CDR3 here is CSARRTSGAGGELFF. In DNA, the CDR3 is TGCAGTGCTAGAAGGACTAGCGGGGCAGGTGGGGAGCTGTTTTTT.

The count of this clonotype is one. CDR3 residues: CARGNYGYTF. The CDR3 DNA reads TGTGCCAGGGGCAACTATGGCTACACCTTC. The V call is TRBV2, the J call TRBJ1-2, with unresolved D. Germline CDR1 and CDR2: SNHLY and FYNNEI. This CDR3 is 10 amino acids long. The germline V and J ends were trimmed by 9 bases and 2 bases, with 4 bases remaining between them.

V gene TRBV7-2 combines with J gene TRBJ2-3; D may match TRBD1 or TRBD2 (5 bases each). The CDR3 is made up of 15 amino acids. Germline V CDR1 and CDR2: SGHTA, FQGNSA. Trimming took off 3 bases at V and 3 bases at J, with 13 bases between the two ends. CDR3 sequence: CASSFRDGRTDTQYF. DNA for the CDR3: TGTGCCAGCAGCTTCCGGGACGGAAGAACAGATACGCAGTATTTT.

V gene TRBV13 combines with J gene TRBJ2-2; the match to TRBD1 covers 8 bases. Trimming cost V 6 bases and J 4 bases; bases outside gene matches: 4. CDR1 is PRHDT, CDR2 FYEKMQ, per germline (reference sequence). CDR3 length: 14 amino acids. This CDR3 reads CASRSGGTTGELFF. For the CDR3, the DNA is TGTGCCAGCAGGTCAGGGGGCACCACCGGGGAGCTGTTTTTT. Complete variable domain (other parts from reference TRBV13 and TRBJ2-2): AAGVIQSPRHLIKEKRETATLKCYPIPRHDTVYWYQQGPGQDPQFLISFYEKMQSDKGSIPDRFSAQQFSDYHSELNMSSLELGDSALYFCASRSGGTTGELFFGEGSRLTVL.

This clonotype came up many times. This chain connects TRBV19 to TRBJ1-1; D gene unclear. Germline loops: CDR1 LNHDA, CDR2 SQIVND (reference sequence). The CDR3 covers 13 residues. With 3 bases removed from V and 3 bases from J, the gap between germline ends came to 8 bases. CDR3 sequence (DNA): TGTGCCAGTAGTATTCGACTGGACACTGAAGCTTTCTTT. Residues: CASSIRLDTEAFF.

The chain uses TRBV2 and TRBJ1-4; 7 positions agree with TRBD1. The germline V gene encodes CDR1 SNHLY and CDR2 FYNNEI. V was pared by 7 bases and J by 3 bases, with 5 bases of the junction left unmatched. The CDR3 covers 14 residues. CDR3 bases: TGTGCCAGCACCCGGACAGGCTCTAATGAAAAACTGTTTTTT. This sequence encodes CASTRTGSNEKLFF. The full variable domain, its missing parts supplied by reference TRBV2 and TRBJ1-4, is EPEVTQTPSHQVTQMGQEVILRCVPISNHLYFYWYRQILGQKVEFLVSFYNNEISEKSEIFDDQFSVERPDGSNFTLKIRSTKLEDSAMYFCASTRTGSNEKLFFGSGTQLSVL.

Concerning this clonotype: This clone may be a read error of a much larger clone one base away. The chain joins TRBV7-8 to TRBJ1-5; no clear D gene. CDR1 and CDR2 (germline): SGHVS, FQNEAQ. The CDR3 contains 15 residues. The CDR3 region is CTSSQEWAGNQPQHF. Here the CDR3 DNA reads TGCACCAGCAGCCAAGAATGGGCAGGTAATCAGCCCCAGCATTTT.

This clonotype was seen only a few times. The chain joins TRBV15 to TRBJ2-7; the match to TRBD2 covers 7 bases. This CDR3 has 14 amino acids. CDR1 is LNHNV and CDR2 is YYDKDF in the germline V gene (reference sequence). Trimming took 2 bases from V and 7 from J; bases not matched to a gene: 8. CDR3 DNA: TGTGCCACCAGCAGAAGCGGGACCCGAGGGGAGCAGTACTTC. As protein: CATSRSGTRGEQYF. The whole variable domain, remainder taken from reference TRBV15 and TRBJ2-7, is DAMVIQNPRYQVTQFGKPVTLSCSQTLNHNVMYWYQQKSSQAPKLLFHYYDKDFNNEADTPDNFQSRRPNTSFCFLDIRSPGLGDTAMYLCATSRSGTRGEQYFGPGTRLTVT.

At least ten counts were recorded for this clonotype. The chain joins TRBV12-3 or TRBV12-4 to TRBJ1-1; D is ambiguous. V was cut by 2 bases and J by 11 bases, with 12 bases left in between. This CDR3 contains 12 residues. The CDR3 reads CASSLSGMGAFF. The DNA of the CDR3 is TGTGCCAGCAGTTTATCCGGGATGGGGGCTTTCTTT.

This clonotype was detected a few times. The rearrangement joins TRBV20-1 to TRBJ2-3, with D possibly TRBD2 on 5 matching bases. V was pared by 6 bases and J by 1 base, with 14 bases between. The CDR3 length is 14 residues. Germline values: CDR1 DFQATT, CDR2 SNEGSKA (reference sequence). CDR3 residues: CSALGEQRTDTQYF. For the CDR3, the DNA is TGCAGTGCCCTCGGGGAGCAGCGCACAGATACGCAGTATTTT.